These 2 T cell receptor beta chains originate from one sample sequenced in a study of OX40 agonist ivuxolimab in advanced cancers. TCRdb's table, derived via immunoSEQ multiplex PCR, lists solely in-frame clones and lacks some. The sample has around 63,000 clones; around 87% are singletons. Sequencing used CD4+ or CD8+ T cells sorted from blood, obtained in a trial of the OX40 agonist ivuxolimab. The source of these receptors is an adult with an advanced solid tumor such as melanoma, head and neck, liver or kidney cancer.

The rearrangement uses TRBV5-5 and TRBJ2-3, with TRBD2 matching 9 bases. This CDR3 has 17 residues. The V gene end was trimmed by 0 bases and the J gene end by 3 bases; junction bases not matched to a gene: 8. Germline loops: CDR1 SGHKS, CDR2 YYEKEE (reference sequence). CDR3 residues: CASSLGVRSGGTDTQYF. DNA for the CDR3: TGTGCCAGCAGCTTGGGCGTCCGGAGCGGGGGGACAGATACGCAGTATTTT.

The chain joins TRBV5-1 to TRBJ2-1; 8 bases match TRBD2. This CDR3 region has 15 residues. Per germline, CDR1 SGHRS and CDR2 YFSETQ. Germline trimming cut 4 bases from V and 3 bases from J; bases unmatched to any gene: 6. The CDR3 protein is CASSRTSLGYNEQFF. CDR3 nucleotide sequence: TGCGCCAGCAGCCGGACTAGCCTTGGCTACAATGAGCAGTTCTTC.